This TCR beta chain was retrieved from a study of tumor-infiltrating lymphocytes in primary liver carcinoma. About the research overall: Each sample had roughly 3.5 to 8 million productive TCRbeta reads regardless of tissue type.

This CDR3 comprises 19 residues. J lost 1 base, V lost 3 bases, and 11 bases had no gene match. This clonotype has a count of ten or more. The template, 500 ng total RNA, yielded TCR beta cDNA made with a constant-region primer. Three nested multiplex PCR rounds of slightly modified ARM-PCR generated TCR beta libraries. Use of TRBV1-TRBV30 forward primers with a C-beta reverse primer characterized the first two PCR rounds, which lasted ten to eleven cycles each. Via MiXCR, TCRdb re-called the multiplex PCR reads, giving one row per CDR3 protein. This sample has some 130,000 distinct CDR3 sequences, with 65% to 75% found just once. Investigators took RNA and DNA out together from 20-30 mg of unsorted bulk tissue.

Input material: tumor-adjacent normal liver tissue. This TCR was recovered from a woman aged 55-69 years with primary liver carcinoma and hepatitis B virus infection. The chain carries TRBV12-3 or TRBV12-4 and TRBJ2-4; 11 positions match TRBD2. The CDR3 sequence is CASSFSVVLAGGAKNIQYF. CDR3 in DNA: TGTGCCAGCAGTTTCTCTGTGGTTCTAGCGGGAGGTGCCAAAAACATTCAGTACTTC.